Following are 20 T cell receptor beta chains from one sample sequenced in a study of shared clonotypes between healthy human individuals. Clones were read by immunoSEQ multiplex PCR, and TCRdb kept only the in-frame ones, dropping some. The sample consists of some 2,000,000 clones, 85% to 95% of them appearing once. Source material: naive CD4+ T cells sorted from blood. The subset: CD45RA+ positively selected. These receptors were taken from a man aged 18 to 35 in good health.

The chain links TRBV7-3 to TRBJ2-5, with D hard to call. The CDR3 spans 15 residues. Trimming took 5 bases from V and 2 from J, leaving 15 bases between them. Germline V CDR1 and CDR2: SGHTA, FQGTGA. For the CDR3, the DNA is TGTGCCAGCAGCCCAGACGGGTCGAGTCAAGAGACCCAGTACTTC. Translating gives CASSPDGSSQETQYF. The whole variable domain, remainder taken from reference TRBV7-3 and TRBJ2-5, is GAGVSQTPSNKVTEKGKYVELRCDPISGHTALYWYRQSLGQGPEFLIYFQGTGAADDSGLPNDRFFAVRPEGSVSTLKIQRTERGDSAVYLCASSPDGSSQETQYFGPGTRLLVL.

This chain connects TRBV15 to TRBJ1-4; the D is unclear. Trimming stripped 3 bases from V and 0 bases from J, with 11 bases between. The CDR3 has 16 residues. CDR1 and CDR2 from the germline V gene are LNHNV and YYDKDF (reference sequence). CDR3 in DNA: TGTGCCACCAGCAGTGGGTCCCTATCAACTAATGAAAAACTGTTTTTT. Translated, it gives CATSSGSLSTNEKLFF.

This CDR3 reads CAISETYSYEQYF. The CDR3 nucleotides read TGTGCCATCAGTGAAACATACTCCTACGAGCAGTACTTC. The rearrangement links TRBV10-3 to TRBJ2-7; no clear D. This CDR3 region has 13 residues. The germline V and J ends were trimmed by 3 bases and 0 bases, with 6 bases remaining between them. Germline-derived CDR1 and CDR2 are ENHRY and SYGVKD.

DNA of the CDR3: TGTGCCAGTAGTATAGAGGGGGGACTAGCGGGAATCTACAATGAGCAGTTCTTC. Translation gives CASSIEGGLAGIYNEQFF. V and J are TRBV19 and TRBJ2-1, with 13 positions matching TRBD2. This CDR3 is 18 amino acids long. V was clipped by 0 bases and J by 3 bases; unmatched bases: 5. Per germline, CDR1 LNHDA and CDR2 SQIVND (reference sequence).

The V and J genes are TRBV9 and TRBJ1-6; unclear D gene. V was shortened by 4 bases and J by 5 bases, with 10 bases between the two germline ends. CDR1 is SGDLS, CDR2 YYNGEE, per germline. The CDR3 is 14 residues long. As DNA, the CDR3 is TGTGCCAGCAGCCCCACAGCCAATAATTCACCCCTCCACTTT. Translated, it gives CASSPTANNSPLHF. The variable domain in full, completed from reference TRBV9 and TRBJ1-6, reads DSGVTQTPKHLITATGQRVTLRCSPRSGDLSVYWYQQSLDQGLQFLIQYYNGEERAKGNILERFSAQQFPDLHSELNLSSLELGDSALYFCASSPTANNSPLHFGNGTRLTVT.

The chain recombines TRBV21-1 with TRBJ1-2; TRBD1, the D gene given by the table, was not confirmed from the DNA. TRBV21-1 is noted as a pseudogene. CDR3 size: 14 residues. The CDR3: CASSSGQGADGYTF. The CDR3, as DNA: TGTGCCAGCAGCTCGGGACAGGGGGCAGATGGCTACACCTTC.

Here the CDR3 DNA reads TGTGCCAGCAGCTTACGTATCGAGGGGGAGCAGTACTTC. It encodes CASSLRIEGEQYF. The gene calls are TRBV7-2 and TRBJ2-7, with D perhaps being TRBD1 or TRBD2 (5 bases each). V was shortened by 2 bases and J by 7 bases, with 12 bases between the two germline ends. The CDR3 spans 13 residues. Germline V gene lookup returns CDR1 SGHTA and CDR2 FQGNSA.

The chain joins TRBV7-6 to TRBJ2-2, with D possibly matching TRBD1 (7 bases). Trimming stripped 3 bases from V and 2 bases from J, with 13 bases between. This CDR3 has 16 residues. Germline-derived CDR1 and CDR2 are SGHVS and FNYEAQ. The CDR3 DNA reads TGTGCCAGCAGCTTCTCAGGGGGGCTTAACACCGGGGAGCTGTTTTTT. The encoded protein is CASSFSGGLNTGELFF.

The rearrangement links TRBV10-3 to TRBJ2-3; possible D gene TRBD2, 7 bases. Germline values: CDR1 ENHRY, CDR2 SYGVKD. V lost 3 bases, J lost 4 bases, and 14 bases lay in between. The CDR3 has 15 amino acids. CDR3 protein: CAISEGGGASDTQYF. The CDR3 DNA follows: TGTGCCATCAGTGAAGGTGGGGGGGCCTCAGATACGCAGTATTTT.

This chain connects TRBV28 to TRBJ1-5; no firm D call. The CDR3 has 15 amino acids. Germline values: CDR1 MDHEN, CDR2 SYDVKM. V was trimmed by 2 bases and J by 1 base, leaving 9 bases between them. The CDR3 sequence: CASSLMSVSNQPQHF. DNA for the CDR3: TGTGCCAGCAGTTTAATGTCCGTGAGCAATCAGCCCCAGCATTTT. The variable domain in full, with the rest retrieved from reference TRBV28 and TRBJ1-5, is DVKVTQSSRYLVKRTGEKVFLECVQDMDHENMFWYRQDPGLGLRLIYFSYDVKMKEKGDIPEGYSVSREKKERFSLILESASTNQTSMYLCASSLMSVSNQPQHFGDGTRLSIL.

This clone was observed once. CDR3 DNA: TGTGCCTTTGATGGGGGGCTAGGTAGGACTAATGAAAAACTGTTTTTT. Translating it yields CAFDGGLGRTNEKLFF. The rearrangement links TRBV30 to TRBJ1-4; D might be TRBD1 (6 bases). This CDR3 spans 16 amino acids. V was cut by 7 bases and J by 2 bases, with 20 bases left in between. Germline V gene data show CDR1 as GTSNPN and CDR2 as SVGIG (reference sequence). The full variable domain, its missing parts supplied by reference TRBV30 and TRBJ1-4, is SQTIHQWPATLVQPVGSPLSLECTVEGTSNPNLYWYRQAAGRGLQLLFYSVGIGQISSEVPQNLSASRPQDRQFILSSKKLLLSDSGFYLCAFDGGLGRTNEKLFFGSGTQLSVL.

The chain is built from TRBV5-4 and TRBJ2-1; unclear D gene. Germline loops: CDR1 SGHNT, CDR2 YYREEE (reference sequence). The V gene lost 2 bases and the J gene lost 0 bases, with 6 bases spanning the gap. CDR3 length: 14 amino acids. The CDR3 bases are TGTGCCAGCAGCTTAGAAAACTCCTACAATGAGCAGTTCTTC. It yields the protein CASSLENSYNEQFF.

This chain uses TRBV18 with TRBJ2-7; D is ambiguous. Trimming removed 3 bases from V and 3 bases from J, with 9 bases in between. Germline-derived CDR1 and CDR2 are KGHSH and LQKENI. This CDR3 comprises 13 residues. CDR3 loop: CASSPNHFYEQYF. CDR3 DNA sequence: TGTGCCAGCTCACCGAACCATTTCTACGAGCAGTACTTC.

Here the CDR3 DNA reads TGTGCCACCAGCAGAGATCAGGGACAGACCTACGAGCAGTACTTC. It specifies CATSRDQGQTYEQYF. The chain recombines TRBV15 with TRBJ2-7, with 7 bases lining up with TRBD1. Looked up from germline, CDR1 is LNHNV and CDR2 is YYDKDF (reference sequence). The CDR3 spans 15 residues. The junction had 4 bases not matched to a gene; V was cut back by 0 bases and J by 2 bases.

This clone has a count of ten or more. As DNA, the CDR3 is TGTGCCAGCAGACCCGGCAGCGGGGCCCACTACGAGCAGTACTTC. Translated, it gives CASRPGSGAHYEQYF. J is TRBJ2-7 and V is TRBV7-2, with 7 bases identical to TRBD2. Trimming took 6 bases from V and 3 from J; bases not matched to a gene: 11. The CDR3 has 15 residues. Germline V gene sequence: CDR1 SGHTA, CDR2 FQGNSA.

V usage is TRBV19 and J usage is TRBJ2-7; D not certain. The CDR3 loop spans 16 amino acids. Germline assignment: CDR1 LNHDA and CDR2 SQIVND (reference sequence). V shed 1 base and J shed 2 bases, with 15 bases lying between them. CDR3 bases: TGTGCCAGTAGTATAGGGGAACTAATGCAACCCTACGAGCAGTACTTC. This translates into CASSIGELMQPYEQYF.

Written as DNA, the CDR3 is TGTGCCAGCTCACCCAATGAGGCGGGCTATGGCTACACCTTC. Its translation is CASSPNEAGYGYTF. The rearrangement links TRBV18 to TRBJ1-2; D call uncertain. From germline, CDR1 is KGHSH and CDR2 LQKENI. Trimming took off 3 bases at V and 4 bases at J, with 12 bases between the two ends. The CDR3 is 14 amino acids.

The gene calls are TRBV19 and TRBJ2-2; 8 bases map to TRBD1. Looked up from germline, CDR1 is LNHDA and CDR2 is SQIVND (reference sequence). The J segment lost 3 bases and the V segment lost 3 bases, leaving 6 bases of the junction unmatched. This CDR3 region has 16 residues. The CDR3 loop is CASSIGGQGYTGELFF. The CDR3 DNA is TGTGCCAGTAGTATCGGAGGACAGGGCTACACCGGGGAGCTGTTTTTT.

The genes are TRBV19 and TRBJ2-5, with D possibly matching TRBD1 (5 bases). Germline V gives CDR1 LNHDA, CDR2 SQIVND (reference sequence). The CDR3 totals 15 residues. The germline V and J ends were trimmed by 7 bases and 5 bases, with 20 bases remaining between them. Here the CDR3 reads CASTPGGGAGETQYF. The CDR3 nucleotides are TGTGCCAGTACCCCCGGCGGTGGGGCAGGGGAGACCCAGTACTTC.

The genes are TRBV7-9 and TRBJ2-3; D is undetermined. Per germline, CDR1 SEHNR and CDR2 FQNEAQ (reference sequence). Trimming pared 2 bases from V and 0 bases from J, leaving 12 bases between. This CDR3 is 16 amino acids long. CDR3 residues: CASSLSAATSTDTQYF. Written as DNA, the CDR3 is TGTGCCAGCAGCTTATCTGCCGCGACTAGCACAGATACGCAGTATTTT.